A few counts support the clone carrying this TCR beta chain. Its antigen is not known. The data are from a study of OX40 agonist ivuxolimab in advanced cancers. Profiling relied on immunoSEQ multiplex PCR, and the TCRdb table lists in-frame clones only, not all of them. This table holds 57,000 or so clones, more than 85% found once. General study points: Circulating CD4+ and CD8+ T cells showed clonal expansion by week 6 at 0.1 to 3.0 mg/kg.

V dropped 5 bases and J dropped 6 bases, with 14 bases sitting between them. The CDR3 is 13 amino acids. Germline V gene sequence: CDR1 MDHEN, CDR2 SYDVKM. The chain links TRBV28 to TRBJ2-7; D remains ambiguous. The clonotype comes from an adult with an advanced solid tumor such as melanoma, head and neck, liver or kidney cancer. Sample: CD4+ or CD8+ T cells sorted from blood, taken in a trial of the OX40 agonist ivuxolimab. The CDR3 coding sequence is TGTGCCAGCAGTATGGTACATGGGGTCGAGCAGTACTTC. It translates to CASSMVHGVEQYF.